This T cell receptor beta chain was retrieved from a study of blood T cell repertoires in COVID-19 (dated by TCRdb to 2020 to 2021). Concerning the study at large: Recovered participants in ImmuneRACE Cohort 3 were defined as having two consecutive negative NP/OP PCR tests, clearance from a healthcare professional, or resolution of symptoms. Subjects who had been exposed to COVID-19, were actively infected with it, or had recovered from it provided the deeply sampled blood TCRbeta repertoires that made up the dataset. Collaborator samples came from the United States, Italy and Spain and covered acute and convalescent phases of COVID-19. The samples were drawn from the first 160 participants of the ongoing ImmuneRACE study and from 1,254 subjects provided by 6 global collaborators. Nearly every sample came with metadata listing a de-identified subject ID, COVID-19 status, age in years and sex. The repertoires were released in a freely available public database meant as a resource for research on the immune response to SARS-CoV-2. HLA class I and class II types, where available, came from metadata supplied by the sample provider rather than from assay-based typing. The material from the prospective study consisted of cDNA or gDNA derived from T cells, B-cell-depleted T cells, or PBMCs.

TCRbeta CDR3 regions were amplified from genomic DNA using the immunoSEQ Assay, a bias-controlled multiplex PCR. The study's own analysis went as follows. Within the assay, amplification of reference gene primers was used to estimate how many nucleated cells each sample contained. Sequence reads were collapsed and filtered to measure the absolute abundance of every unique TCRbeta CDR3 rearrangement. For each sample, productive Simpson clonality was calculated as the square root of Simpson's diversity index across productive rearrangements. The immuneACCESS repertoire file appears here via TCRdb, limited to in-frame rearrangements. These files lack a portion of the clones; in checked studies, under half of the deficit traces to unresolved V genes, and the cause of the others is not known. From that table come the V and J calls and clone size; the DNA was used to work out D and trimming. This sample gives 120,000 to 150,000 clones in total; around 82% of them show up just once. The ten largest clones take up around 3.9% of the sample.

Participants in the prospective study were enrolled through a virtual design, were aged about 18 to 90 years, and lived in roughly 24 United States geographic areas. In the prospective study, participants were assigned to cohorts based on the clinical history participants reported in a screening survey and a study questionnaire. In the prospective study, mobile phlebotomists collected whole blood, serum and a nasopharyngeal or oropharyngeal swab from each participant. Over a 2-month period, participants in the prospective study had the option of providing additional blood draws and questionnaires. Blood samples from the prospective study were shipped frozen or at room temperature prior to DNA extraction. Including the terminal cysteine and phenylalanine, the CDR3 comprises 19 residues. Only CDR3 DNA is held: 57 bases, read in frame from base 1. The germline V gene (reference sequence) supplies CDR1 LNHDA and CDR2 SQIVND. Here V drops 7 bases and J drops 2 bases, and the junction holds 19 bases not matched to any gene.

The full study reports these points: Clinical and demographic metadata were provided uncurated, with the amount varying by source and participant.

In regard to this clone: Its antigen is currently not known. One base away there is no much larger clone; base qualities are not given.

What was sequenced was PBMCs or T cells enriched from blood (not recorded which). The rearrangement joined TRBV19 to TRBJ2-3; 9 bases in the middle match TRBD1. The sequence was obtained from a man in his forties or fifties in a cohort exposed to, infected with or recovered from COVID-19 (not recorded which). CDR3 protein: CASTPSGTGNLPPTDTQYF. The DNA sequence is as follows: TGTGCCAGTACTCCGTCCGGGACAGGGAACCTCCCTCCCACAGATACGCAGTATTTT.